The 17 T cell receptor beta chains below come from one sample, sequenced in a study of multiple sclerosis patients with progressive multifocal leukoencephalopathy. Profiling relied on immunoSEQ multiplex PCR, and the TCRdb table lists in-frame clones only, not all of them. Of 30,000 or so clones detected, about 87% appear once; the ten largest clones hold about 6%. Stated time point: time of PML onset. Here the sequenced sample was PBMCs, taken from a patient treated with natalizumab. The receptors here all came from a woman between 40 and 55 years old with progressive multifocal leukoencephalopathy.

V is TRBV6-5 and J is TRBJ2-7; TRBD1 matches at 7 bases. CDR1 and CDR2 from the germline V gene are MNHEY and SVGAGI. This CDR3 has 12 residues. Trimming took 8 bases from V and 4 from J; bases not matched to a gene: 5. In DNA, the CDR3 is TGTGCCAGCGCACCCAGGGGGTACGAGCAGTACTTC. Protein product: CASAPRGYEQYF.

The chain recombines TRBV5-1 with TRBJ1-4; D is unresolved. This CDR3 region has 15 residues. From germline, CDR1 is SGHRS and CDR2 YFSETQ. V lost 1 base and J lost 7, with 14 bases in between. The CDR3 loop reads CASSLRPSSAEKLFF. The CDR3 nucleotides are TGCGCCAGCAGCTTGAGACCATCATCTGCTGAAAAACTGTTTTTT. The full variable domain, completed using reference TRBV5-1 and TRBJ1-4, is KAGVTQTPRYLIKTRGQQVTLSCSPISGHRSVSWYQQTPGQGLQFLFEYFSETQRNKGNFPGRFSGRQFSNSRSEMNVSTLELGDSALYLCASSLRPSSAEKLFFGSGTQLSVL.

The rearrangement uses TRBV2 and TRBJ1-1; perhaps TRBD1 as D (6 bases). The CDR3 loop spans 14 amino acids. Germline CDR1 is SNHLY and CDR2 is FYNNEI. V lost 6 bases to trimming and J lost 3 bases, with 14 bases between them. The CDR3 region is CASRQATGYTEAFF. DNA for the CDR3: TGTGCCAGCAGGCAAGCCACAGGGTACACTGAAGCTTTCTTT.

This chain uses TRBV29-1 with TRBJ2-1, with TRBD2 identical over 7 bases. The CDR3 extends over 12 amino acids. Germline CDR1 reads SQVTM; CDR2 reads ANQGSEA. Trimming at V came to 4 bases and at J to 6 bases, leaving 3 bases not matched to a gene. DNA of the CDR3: TGCAGCGTTGCGGTAGCGGGCAATGAGCAGTTCTTC. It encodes CSVAVAGNEQFF.

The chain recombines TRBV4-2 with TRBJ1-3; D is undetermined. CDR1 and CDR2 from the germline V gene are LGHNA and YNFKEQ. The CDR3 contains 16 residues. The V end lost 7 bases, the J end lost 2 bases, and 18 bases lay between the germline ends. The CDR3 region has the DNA TGTGCCAGCACCCGAAGGCAGGATTCCCCTGGAAACACCATATATTTT. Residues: CASTRRQDSPGNTIYF.

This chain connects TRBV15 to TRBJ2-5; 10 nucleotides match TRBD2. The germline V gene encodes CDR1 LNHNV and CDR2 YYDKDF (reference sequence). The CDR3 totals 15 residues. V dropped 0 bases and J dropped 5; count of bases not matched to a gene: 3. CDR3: CATSRDLAGAETQYF. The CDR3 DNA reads TGTGCCACCAGCAGAGACCTAGCGGGAGCGGAGACCCAGTACTTC.

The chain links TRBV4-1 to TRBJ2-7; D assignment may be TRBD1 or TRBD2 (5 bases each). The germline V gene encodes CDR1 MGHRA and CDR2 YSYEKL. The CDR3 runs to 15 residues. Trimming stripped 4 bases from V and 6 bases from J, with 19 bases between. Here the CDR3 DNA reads TGCGCCAGCAGCCCTAGACAGCGTGGGGACGGCGAGCAGTACTTC. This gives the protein CASSPRQRGDGEQYF.

The CDR3 sequence: CASSRGDRGVSGANVLTF. DNA for the CDR3: TGTGCCAGCAGTCGCGGGGACAGGGGCGTATCTGGGGCCAACGTCCTGACTTTC. The chain is built from TRBV28 and TRBJ2-6; 10 nucleotides agree with TRBD1. The CDR3 consists of 18 residues. Germline CDR1 MDHEN, CDR2 SYDVKM. V dropped 5 bases and J dropped 1; count of bases not matched to a gene: 8.

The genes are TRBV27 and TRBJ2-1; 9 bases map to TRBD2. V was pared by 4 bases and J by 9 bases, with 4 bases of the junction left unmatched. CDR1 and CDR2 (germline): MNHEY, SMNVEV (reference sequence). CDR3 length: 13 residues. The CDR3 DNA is TGTGCCAGCAGTTCGGGACTAGCAGTTGAGCAGTTCTTC. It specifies CASSSGLAVEQFF.

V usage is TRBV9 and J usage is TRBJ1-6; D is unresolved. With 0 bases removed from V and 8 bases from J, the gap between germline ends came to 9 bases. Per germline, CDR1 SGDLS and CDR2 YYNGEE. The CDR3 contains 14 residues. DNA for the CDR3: TGTGCCAGCAGCGTAGCTCTGGGCGATTCACCCCTCCACTTT. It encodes CASSVALGDSPLHF.

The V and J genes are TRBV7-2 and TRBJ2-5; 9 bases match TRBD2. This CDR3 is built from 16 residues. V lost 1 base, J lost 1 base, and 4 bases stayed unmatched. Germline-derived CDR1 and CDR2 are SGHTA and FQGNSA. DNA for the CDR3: TGTGCCAGCAGCTTAGGTTTGCGGGGGGGCCAAGAGACCCAGTACTTC. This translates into CASSLGLRGGQETQYF.

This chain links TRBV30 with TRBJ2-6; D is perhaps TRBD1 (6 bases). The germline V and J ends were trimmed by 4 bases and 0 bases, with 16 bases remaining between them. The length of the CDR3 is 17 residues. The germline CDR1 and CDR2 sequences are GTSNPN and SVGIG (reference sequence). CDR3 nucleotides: TGTGCCTGGAATACGGGACAACGGCTCTCTGGGGCCAACGTCCTGACTTTC. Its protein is CAWNTGQRLSGANVLTF.

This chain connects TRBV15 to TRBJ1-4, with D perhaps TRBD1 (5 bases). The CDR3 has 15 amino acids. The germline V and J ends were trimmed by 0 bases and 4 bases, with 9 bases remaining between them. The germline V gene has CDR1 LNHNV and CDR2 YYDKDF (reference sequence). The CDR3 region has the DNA TGTGCCACCAGCAGAGAAGGGGCCGATAATGAAAAACTGTTTTTT. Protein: CATSREGADNEKLFF.

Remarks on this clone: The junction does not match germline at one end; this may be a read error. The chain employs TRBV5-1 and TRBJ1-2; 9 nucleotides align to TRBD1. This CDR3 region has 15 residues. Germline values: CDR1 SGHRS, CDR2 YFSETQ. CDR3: CASSLGGQGIQRAFF. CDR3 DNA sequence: TGCGCCAGCAGCTTGGGAGGACAGGGGATTCAGAGGGCGTTCTTC.

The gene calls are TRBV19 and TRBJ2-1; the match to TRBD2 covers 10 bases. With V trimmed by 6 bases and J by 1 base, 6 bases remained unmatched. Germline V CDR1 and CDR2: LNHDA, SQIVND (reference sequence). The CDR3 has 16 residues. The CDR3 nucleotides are TGTGCCAGTAGCGAACCTAGCGGGAGTTCCTACAATGAGCAGTTCTTC. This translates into CASSEPSGSSYNEQFF.

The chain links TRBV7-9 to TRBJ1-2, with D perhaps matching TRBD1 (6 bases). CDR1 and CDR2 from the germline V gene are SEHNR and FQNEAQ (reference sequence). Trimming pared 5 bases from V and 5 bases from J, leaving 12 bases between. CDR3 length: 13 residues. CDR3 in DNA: TGTGCCAGCAGCCCCAGGGGCGCGTATGGCTACACCTTC. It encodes CASSPRGAYGYTF.

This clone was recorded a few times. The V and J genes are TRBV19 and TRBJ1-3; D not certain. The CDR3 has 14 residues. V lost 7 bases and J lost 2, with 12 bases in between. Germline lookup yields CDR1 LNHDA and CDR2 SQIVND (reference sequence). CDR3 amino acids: CASTTLSTGNTIYF. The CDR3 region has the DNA TGTGCCAGTACCACTCTCAGTACTGGAAACACCATATATTTT.